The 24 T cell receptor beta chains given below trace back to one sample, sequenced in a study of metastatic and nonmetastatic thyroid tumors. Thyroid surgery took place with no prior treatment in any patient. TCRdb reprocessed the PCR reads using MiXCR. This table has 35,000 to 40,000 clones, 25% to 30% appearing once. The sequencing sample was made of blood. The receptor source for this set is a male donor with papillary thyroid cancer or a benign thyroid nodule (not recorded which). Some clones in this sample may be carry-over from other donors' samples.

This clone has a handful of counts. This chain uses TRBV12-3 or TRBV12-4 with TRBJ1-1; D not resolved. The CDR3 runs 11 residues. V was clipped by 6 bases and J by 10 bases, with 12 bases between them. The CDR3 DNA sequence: TGTGCCAGCAGAGGTCCGGGTCTAGCTTTCTTT. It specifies CASRGPGLAFF.

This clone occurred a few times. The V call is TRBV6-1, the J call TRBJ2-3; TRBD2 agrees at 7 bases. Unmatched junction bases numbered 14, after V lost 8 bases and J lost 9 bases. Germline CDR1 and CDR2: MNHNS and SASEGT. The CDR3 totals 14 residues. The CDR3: CASGLVGGANTQYF. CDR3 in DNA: TGTGCCAGCGGTTTAGTGGGAGGGGCGAACACGCAGTATTTT.

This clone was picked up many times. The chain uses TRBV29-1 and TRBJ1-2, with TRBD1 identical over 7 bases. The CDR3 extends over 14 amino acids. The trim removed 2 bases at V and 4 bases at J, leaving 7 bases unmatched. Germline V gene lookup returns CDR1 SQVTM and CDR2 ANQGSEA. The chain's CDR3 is CSVESEGQSYGYTF. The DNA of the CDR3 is TGCAGCGTTGAAAGCGAGGGACAGAGCTATGGCTACACCTTC.

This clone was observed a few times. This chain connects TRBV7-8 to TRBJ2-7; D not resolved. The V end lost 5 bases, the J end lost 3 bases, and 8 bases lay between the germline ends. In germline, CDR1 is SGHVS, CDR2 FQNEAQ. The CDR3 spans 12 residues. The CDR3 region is CASSPAIYEQYF. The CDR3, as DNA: TGTGCCAGCAGCCCAGCAATCTACGAGCAGTACTTC.

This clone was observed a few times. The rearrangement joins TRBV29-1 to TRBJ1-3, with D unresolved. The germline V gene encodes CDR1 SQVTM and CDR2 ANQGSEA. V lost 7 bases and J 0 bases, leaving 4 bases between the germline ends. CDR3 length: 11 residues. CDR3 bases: TGCAGCGCAGACTCTGGAAACACCATATATTTT. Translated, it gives CSADSGNTIYF.

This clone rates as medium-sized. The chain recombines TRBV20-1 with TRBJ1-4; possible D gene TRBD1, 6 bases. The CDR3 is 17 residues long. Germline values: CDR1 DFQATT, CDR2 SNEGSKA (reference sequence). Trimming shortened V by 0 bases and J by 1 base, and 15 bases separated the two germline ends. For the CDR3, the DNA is TGCAGTGCTAGAGATTCGGGACACCTAGGAACTAATGAAAAACTGTTTTTT. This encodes CSARDSGHLGTNEKLFF.

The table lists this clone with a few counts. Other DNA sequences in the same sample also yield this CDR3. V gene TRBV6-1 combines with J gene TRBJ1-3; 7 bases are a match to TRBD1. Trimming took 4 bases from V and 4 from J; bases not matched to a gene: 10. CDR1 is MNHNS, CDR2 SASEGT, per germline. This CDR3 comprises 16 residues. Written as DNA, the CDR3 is TGTGCCAGCAGTGCTCGTCCCCGGGACAGCGGAAACACCATATATTTT. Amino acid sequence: CASSARPRDSGNTIYF.

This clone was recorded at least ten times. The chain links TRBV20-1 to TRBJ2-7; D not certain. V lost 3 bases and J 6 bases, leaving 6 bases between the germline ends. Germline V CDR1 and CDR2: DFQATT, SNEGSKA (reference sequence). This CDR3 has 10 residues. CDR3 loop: CSASGGEQYF. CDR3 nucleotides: TGCAGTGCTAGCGGTGGCGAGCAGTACTTC.

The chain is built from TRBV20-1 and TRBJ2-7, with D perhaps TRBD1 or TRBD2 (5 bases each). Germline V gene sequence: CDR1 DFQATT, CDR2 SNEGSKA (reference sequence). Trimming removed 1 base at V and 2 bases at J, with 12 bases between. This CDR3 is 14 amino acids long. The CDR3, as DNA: TGCAGTGCTAGAGGCCCCGGGACGGCCTACGAGCAGTACTTC. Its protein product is CSARGPGTAYEQYF.

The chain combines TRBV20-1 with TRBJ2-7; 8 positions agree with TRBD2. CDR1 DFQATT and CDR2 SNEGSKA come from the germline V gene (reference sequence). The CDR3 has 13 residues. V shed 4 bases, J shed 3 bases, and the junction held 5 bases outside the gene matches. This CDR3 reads CSAKPGLVYEQYF. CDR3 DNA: TGCAGTGCTAAACCGGGACTAGTCTACGAGCAGTACTTC.

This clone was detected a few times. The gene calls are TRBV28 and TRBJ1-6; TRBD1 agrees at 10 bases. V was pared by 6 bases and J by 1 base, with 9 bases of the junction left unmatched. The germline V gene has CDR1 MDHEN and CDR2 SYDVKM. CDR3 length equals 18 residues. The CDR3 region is CASRTGTGVRSYNSPLHF. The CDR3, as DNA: TGTGCCAGCAGAACCGGGACAGGGGTCAGGTCCTATAATTCACCCCTCCACTTT.

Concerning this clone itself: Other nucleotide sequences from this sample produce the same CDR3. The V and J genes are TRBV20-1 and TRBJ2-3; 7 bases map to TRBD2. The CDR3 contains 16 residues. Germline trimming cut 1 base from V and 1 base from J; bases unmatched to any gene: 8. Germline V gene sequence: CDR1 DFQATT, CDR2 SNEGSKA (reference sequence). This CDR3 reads CSARVEGREGTDTQYF. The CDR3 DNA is TGCAGTGCTAGAGTTGAGGGGAGGGAGGGCACAGATACGCAGTATTTT.

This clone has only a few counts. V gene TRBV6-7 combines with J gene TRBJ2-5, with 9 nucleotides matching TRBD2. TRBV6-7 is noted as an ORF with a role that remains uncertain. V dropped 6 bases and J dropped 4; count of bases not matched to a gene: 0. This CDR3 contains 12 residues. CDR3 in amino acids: CASRLAGETQYF. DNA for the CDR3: TGTGCCAGCAGACTAGCGGGAGAGACCCAGTACTTC.

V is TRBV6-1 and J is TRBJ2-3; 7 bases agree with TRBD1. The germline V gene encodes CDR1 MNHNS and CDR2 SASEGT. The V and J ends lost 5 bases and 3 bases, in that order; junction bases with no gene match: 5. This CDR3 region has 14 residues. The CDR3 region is CASSRDRATDTQYF. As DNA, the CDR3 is TGTGCCAGCAGTCGAGACAGGGCTACAGATACGCAGTATTTT.

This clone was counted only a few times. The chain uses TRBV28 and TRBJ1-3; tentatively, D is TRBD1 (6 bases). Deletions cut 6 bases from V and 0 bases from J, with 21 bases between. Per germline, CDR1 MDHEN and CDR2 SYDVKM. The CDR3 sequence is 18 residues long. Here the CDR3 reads CASRGTTTRMDSGNTIYF. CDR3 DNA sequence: TGTGCCAGCAGGGGGACAACCACTCGAATGGACTCTGGAAACACCATATATTTT.

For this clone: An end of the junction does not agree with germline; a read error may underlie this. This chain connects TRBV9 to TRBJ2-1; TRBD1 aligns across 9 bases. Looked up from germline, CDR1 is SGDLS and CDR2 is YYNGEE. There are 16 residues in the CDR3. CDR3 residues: CASSVVPGQGYNEQSF. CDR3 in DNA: TGTGCCAGCAGCGTAGTCCCGGGACAGGGATACAATGAGCAGTCCTTC.

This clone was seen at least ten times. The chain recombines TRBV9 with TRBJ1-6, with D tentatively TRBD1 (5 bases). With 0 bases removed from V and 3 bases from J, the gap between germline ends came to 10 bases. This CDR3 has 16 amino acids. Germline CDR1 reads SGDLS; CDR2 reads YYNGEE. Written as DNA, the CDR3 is TGTGCCAGCAGCGTAGGACCCAGGGTCTATAATTCACCCCTCCACTTT. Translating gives CASSVGPRVYNSPLHF.

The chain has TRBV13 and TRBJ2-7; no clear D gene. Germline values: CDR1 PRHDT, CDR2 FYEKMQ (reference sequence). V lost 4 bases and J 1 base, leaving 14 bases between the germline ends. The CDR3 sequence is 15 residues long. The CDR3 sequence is CASSSRGSQSYEQYF. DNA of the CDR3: TGTGCCAGCAGCTCTCGAGGCAGTCAGTCCTACGAGCAGTACTTC. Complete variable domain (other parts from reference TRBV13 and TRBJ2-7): AAGVIQSPRHLIKEKRETATLKCYPIPRHDTVYWYQQGPGQDPQFLISFYEKMQSDKGSIPDRFSAQQFSDYHSELNMSSLELGDSALYFCASSSRGSQSYEQYFGPGTRLTVT.

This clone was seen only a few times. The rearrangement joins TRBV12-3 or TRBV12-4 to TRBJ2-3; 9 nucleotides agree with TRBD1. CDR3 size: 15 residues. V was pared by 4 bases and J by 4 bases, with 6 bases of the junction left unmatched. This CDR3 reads CASSSRTGAPDTQYF. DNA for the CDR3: TGTGCCAGCAGTTCCCGGACAGGGGCCCCAGATACGCAGTATTTT.

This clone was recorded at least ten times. The CDR3, as DNA: TGCGCCAGCAGCCACGGCGGTGGCTACACCTTC. Its translation is CASSHGGGYTF. The chain combines TRBV4-1 with TRBJ1-2, with unresolved D. Germline lookup yields CDR1 MGHRA and CDR2 YSYEKL. The V end lost 3 bases, the J end lost 7 bases, and 6 bases lay between the germline ends. The CDR3 contains 11 residues.

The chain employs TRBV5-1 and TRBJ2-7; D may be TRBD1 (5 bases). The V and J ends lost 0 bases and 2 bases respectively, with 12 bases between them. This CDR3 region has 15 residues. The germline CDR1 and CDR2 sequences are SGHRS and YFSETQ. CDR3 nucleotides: TGCGCCAGCAGCTTGGGGCAGGGATTGACCTACGAGCAGTACTTC. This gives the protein CASSLGQGLTYEQYF.

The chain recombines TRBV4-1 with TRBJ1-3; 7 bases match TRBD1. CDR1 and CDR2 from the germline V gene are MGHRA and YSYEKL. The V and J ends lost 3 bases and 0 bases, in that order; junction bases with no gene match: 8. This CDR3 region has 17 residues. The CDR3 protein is CASSHYLTGSSGNTIYF. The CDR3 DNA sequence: TGCGCCAGCAGCCATTATCTGACAGGGAGCTCTGGAAACACCATATATTTT.

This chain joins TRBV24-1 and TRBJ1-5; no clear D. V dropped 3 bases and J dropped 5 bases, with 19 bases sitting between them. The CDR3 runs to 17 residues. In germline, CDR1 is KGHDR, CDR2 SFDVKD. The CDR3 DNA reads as TGTGCCACCAGTGATCGCAAGTTGAAGGTTATGCATCAGCCCCAGCATTTT. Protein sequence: CATSDRKLKVMHQPQHF.

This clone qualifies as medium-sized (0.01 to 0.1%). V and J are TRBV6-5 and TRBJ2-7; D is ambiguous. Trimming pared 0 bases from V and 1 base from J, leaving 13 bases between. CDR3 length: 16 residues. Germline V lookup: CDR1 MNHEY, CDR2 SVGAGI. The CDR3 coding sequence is TGTGCCAGCAGTTACTCTCCCCCGGTAGATTCCTACGAGCAGTACTTC. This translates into CASSYSPPVDSYEQYF.